This T cell receptor (beta chain) was identified in a study of siplizumab effects on memory and regulatory T cells (dated by TCRdb to the late 2010s). About the full investigation: Across under ten responder-stimulator pairs, paired mixed lymphocyte reactions were conducted with siplizumab at approximately 1 ug/mL and without drug. The study examined how the anti-CD2 antibody siplizumab affects alloreactive T-cell subsets in allogeneic mixed lymphocyte reactions built from human PBMCs. Points the paper makes about the study in general: In reactions with siplizumab, an average of approximately 69% of mappable alloreactive CD4+ clones were Treg-derived, compared with roughly 27% in control reactions. Siplizumab significantly lowered the cumulative frequency of alloreactive sequences that could be traced to unstimulated CD4+ memory T cells. Unstimulated naive T cells appeared to be more diverse than memory T cells, and naive cells seemed to make a substantial contribution to the alloresponse. About 80-96% of proliferating CD4+ or CD8+ clones could not be given a naive or memory phenotype. No functional confirmation was obtained for the suppressive function of proliferating Tregs from siplizumab cultures. Because sequences below about 10^-5 frequency were poorly captured, only a minor fraction of alloreactive clones could be mapped to unstimulated subsets.

This clone is deemed medium-sized (0.01 to 0.1%). Its cognate antigen has yet to be identified. Per-base qualities were not stored, and no clone one base away is much larger. Cells in the mixed lymphocyte reaction were cultured together at 37 degrees C for under seven days. Responder PBMCs were labelled with CFSE and stimulator PBMCs were labelled with Violet Dye, after which the responder and stimulator PBMCs were mixed at a 1:1 ratio. TCRbeta CDR3 sequencing was performed on sorted unstimulated T cells and on proliferating T cells recovered from mixed lymphocyte reactions. Fresh whole blood from ten HLA-typed healthy donors was used as the source from which PBMCs were isolated. For TCR sequencing, responder T cells that had proliferated and were CFSE-low were FACS-sorted once the mixed lymphocyte reaction was over. The library was made by the immunoSEQ multiplex PCR assay. The deep sequencing platform assayed around 10^5 TCR templates per sample. Genomic DNA extracted from sorted T cells was used for TCRbeta CDR3 sequencing. On the study's bioinformatics: The R programming language was used for clonal analysis of the TCRbeta CDR3 data. Unstimulated samples were compared with post-reaction CFSE-low samples to define alloreactive CD4+ and CD8+ clones. Alloreactive CD4+ clones were assigned to regulatory or non-regulatory origin by matching sequences to sorted unstimulated Treg and non-Treg repertoires. TCRdb limited this immuneACCESS table to in-frame rearrangements with V and J called. A share of clones is missing; checked studies link under half to unresolved V genes, and the rest is unexplained. V and J calls and clone size are copied from that table; D and trimming were computed from the DNA. The sample contains approximately 13,000 clones, less than 40% of them found a single time. The biggest ten clones account for over 9.5% of the sample.

From a lookup of the germline V gene, CDR1 and CDR2 are MGHRA and YSYEKL. The trim is 3 bases for V and 4 bases for J, with a gap of 12 bases between the germline ends. Counted from cysteine to phenylalanine, this CDR3 has 14 amino acids. This entry keeps only the CDR3 DNA: 42 bases, framed from base 1. Sequenced input: CFSE-low (dividing) CD8+ T cells sorted from an allogeneic mixed lymphocyte reaction. The chain is assembled from TRBV4-1 and TRBJ1-1; perhaps TRBD1 is the D gene, with 5 bases matching. This clonotype was obtained from a human donor in good health; the cells came from an allogeneic mixed lymphocyte reaction. The DNA sequence is as follows: TGCGCCAGCAGCCAGGGACCGGGAGGCACTGAAGCTTTCTTT. This encodes CASSQGPGGTEAFF.